Included here is one T cell receptor beta chain sequence, with context. Its antigen specificity is not known. No base-level quality is on record; no much larger clone is a single base apart. Enrolling through a virtual design, the prospective study's participants ranged in age from roughly 18 to 89 years and lived across about two dozen United States geographic areas. In the prospective study, cohorts were assigned on the basis of participant-reported clinical history obtained from a screening survey and a study questionnaire. ImmuneRACE Cohort 3 recovered participants were defined by two consecutive negative NP/OP PCR tests, healthcare professional clearance, or symptom resolution. Each participant in the prospective study had whole blood, serum and a nasopharyngeal or oropharyngeal swab collected by mobile phlebotomists. Additional blood draws and questionnaires over an approximately two-month period could optionally be provided by prospective study participants. Prospective study blood samples were shipped either frozen or at room temperature before DNA extraction.

The data are from a study of blood T cell repertoires in COVID-19 (dated by TCRdb to 2020 to 2022). Study-wide context: Collaborator samples came from the United States, Italy and Spain and covered acute and convalescent phases of COVID-19. The prospective study material was composed of cDNA or gDNA derived from T cells, B-cell-depleted T cells, or PBMCs. Deeply sampled blood TCRbeta repertoires from subjects exposed to, actively infected with, or recovered from COVID-19 were included in the dataset. The repertoires were released in a freely available public database meant as a resource for research on the immune response to SARS-CoV-2. The samples were drawn from two sources: the first 160 participants of the ongoing ImmuneRACE study, and 1,254 subjects contributed by 6 global collaborators. Sample metadata almost always included a de-identified subject ID, COVID-19 status, age in years and sex. Where available, HLA class I and class II types were obtained from metadata supplied by the sample provider rather than from assay-based typing. Points the paper makes about the study in general: The quantity of clinical and demographic metadata differed by source and by participant and was supplied without curation.

The immunoSEQ Assay, a bias-controlled multiplex PCR, was used to amplify TCRbeta CDR3 regions from genomic DNA. As for the original processing: Within the assay, amplification of reference gene primers was used to estimate how many nucleated cells each sample contained. To quantify the absolute abundance of each unique TCRbeta CDR3 rearrangement, sequence reads were collapsed and filtered. Productive Simpson clonality was computed per sample as the square root of Simpson's diversity index over productive rearrangements. Held by TCRdb, this immuneACCESS table contains in-frame sequences only and omits some clones. Under half of the omission traces to an unresolved V gene where checked; the cause of the rest is unknown. V, J and clone size are those of that table, while D and trimming were read from the DNA. The sample table records 300,000 to 450,000 clones; 85% to 90% of these occur just once. 1% of the sample lies in the top ten.

As encoded in the germline V gene (reference sequence), CDR1 is SEHNR while CDR2 is FQNEAQ. From cysteine to phenylalanine, the CDR3 is 12 amino acids long. Only the CDR3 region is kept as DNA, spanning 36 bases read in frame from base 1. V loses 3 bases, J loses 8 bases, and the germline ends lie 7 bases apart. The chain was built from TRBV7-9 and TRBJ1-4, with the D gene not clear enough to name. Specimen: PBMCs or T cells enriched from blood (not recorded which). This clonotype originated in a man aged 18 to 30 who had recovered from COVID-19. The CDR3 protein: CASSFRGEKLFF. The nucleotides are TGTGCCAGCAGCTTTCGGGGAGAAAAACTGTTTTTT.